A few counts support the clone carrying this T cell receptor (beta chain). Next came a second PCR, run for about 7 to 12 cycles, which used a sample-barcoded 5' primer along with a J-beta primer mix. Each CDR3 protein is one row after TCRdb ran MiXCR on the 5' RACE reads. Of 1 million or so distinct CDR3 sequences in the sample, more than 35% were seen once. The data are from a study of blood T cells in healthy people across ages. V was trimmed by 5 bases and J by 6 bases, leaving 22 bases between them. This CDR3 is 16 amino acids long. Germline V gene lookup returns CDR1 MNHEY and CDR2 SMNVEV (reference sequence).

J is TRBJ1-2 and V is TRBV27; D may be TRBD1 (6 bases). This clonotype was obtained from an older woman in good health. The sample consisted of blood. The CDR3 DNA is TGTGCCAGCAGTCCCGGATCCCGGGACACTAGGAATGGCTACACCTTC. Translating gives CASSPGSRDTRNGYTF.